A selection of T cell receptor beta chains follows, all from one sample in a study of cytomegalovirus exposure and HLA in healthy donors. The data were produced by immunoSEQ multiplex PCR, yet TCRdb's version contains in-frame clones alone and is incomplete. Of about 90,000 clones listed, 65% to 85% were seen once; the top ten hold 2.7%. Sequenced material: PBMCs. The source of these receptors is a man aged 25 to 40 in good health and CMV-seronegative. Each CDR3 is given with its conserved first and last residue. D genes are given only for firm matches. Expanded clones are given a class, and other clones once, few, many or no size at all.

len | j_gene | v_gene | d_gene | abundance | CDR3nt | CDR3aa
17 | TRBJ1-2 | TRBV4-3 | . | . | TGCGCCAGCAGCCAAGGCTCCGGGATACGGTCCAACTATGGCTACACCTTC | CASSQGSGIRSNYGYTF
11 | TRBJ2-1 | TRBV7-9 | TRBD1 | . | TGTGCCTCCCAGGGGGTTGGAGAGCAGTTCTTC | CASQGVGEQFF
18 | TRBJ2-7 | TRBV19 | TRBD1 | once | TGTGCCAGTAGTATACGTCCGATGACAGGGGACCGATCCTACGAGCAGTACTTC | CASSIRPMTGDRSYEQYF
13 | TRBJ1-2 | TRBV14 | . | once | TGTGCCAGCAGCCAAGGGGGGGGCTATGGCTACACCTTC | CASSQGGGYGYTF
14 | TRBJ1-5 | TRBV19 | TRBD1 | . | TGTGCCAGTAACCCCACAGGGGGCGGTCAGCCCCAGCATTTT | CASNPTGGGQPQHF
14 | TRBJ1-6 | TRBV19 | . | . | TGTGCCAGTACTTCTCAGGAGGGGTTGACACCCCTCCACTTT | CASTSQEGLTPLHF
14 | TRBJ1-2 | TRBV6-5 | . | . | TGTGCCAGCAGTTACTCGTTCGTGGAACAGGACCTCGACTTC | CASSYSFVEQDLDF
13 | TRBJ2-7 | TRBV10-1 | TRBD1 | . | TGCGCCAGCAGAGAGGGACAGGGCTACGAGCAGTACTTC | CASREGQGYEQYF
16 | TRBJ1-1 | TRBV13 | TRBD1 | . | TGTGCCAGCAGCTATGGACAGGGGCAGGGAGACACTGAAGCTTTCTTT | CASSYGQGQGDTEAFF
13 | TRBJ1-1 | TRBV7-2 | TRBD1 | . | TGTGCCAGCAGCCGGACAGGCAACACTGAAGCTTTCTTT | CASSRTGNTEAFF
18 | TRBJ1-1 | TRBV11-2 | . | . | TGTGCCAGCAGCTTAGATCCCAGGGGATTATTAATGAACACTGAAGCTTTCTTT | CASSLDPRGLLMNTEAFF
14 | TRBJ2-5 | TRBV6-6 | TRBD1 | . | TGTGCCAGCATCGGGGACAGGGTACGAGAGACCCAGTACTTC | CASIGDRVRETQYF
16 | TRBJ2-7 | TRBV7-8 | TRBD1 | . | TGTGCCAGCAGCTCCCTAGGGACAGGTCGCACCTACGAGCAGTACTTC | CASSSLGTGRTYEQYF
16 | TRBJ2-1 | TRBV28 | . | few | TGTGCCAGCAGTCCATGGGGCGGGGTGGCGAGGGATGAGCAGTTCTTC | CASSPWGGVARDEQFF
15 | TRBJ2-7 | TRBV28 | TRBD1 | . | TGTGCCAGCAAAACCATGGGACAGGGGATGAACGAGCAGTACTTC | CASKTMGQGMNEQYF
14 | TRBJ2-1 | TRBV29-1 | . | . | TGCAGCGTGAACAGGCCAAGCTCCTACAATGAGCAGTTCTTC | CSVNRPSSYNEQFF
15 | TRBJ1-5 | TRBV10-3 | TRBD1 | . | TGTGCCATCAGTGATATGGGACAGGGGATTCAGCCCCAGCATTTT | CAISDMGQGIQPQHF
11 | TRBJ1-1 | TRBV29-1 | TRBD1 | . | TGCAGCGTTGGGGACAGGGTTACTGCTTTCTTT | CSVGDRVTAFF
12 | TRBJ2-7 | TRBV6-6 | . | . | TGTGCCACGATGGACAGGGAGGGCGAGCAGTACTTC | CATMDREGEQYF
16 | TRBJ1-3 | TRBV28 | TRBD1 | few | TGTGCCAGCAGACCGGGACAGGGACTCTCTGGAAACACCATATATTTT | CASRPGQGLSGNTIYF
15 | TRBJ1-1 | TRBV2 | TRBD1 | . | TGTGCCAGCAGTGGGACAGGACTTGTTATCTCTGAAGCTTTCTTT | CASSGTGLVISEAFF
14 | TRBJ2-5 | TRBV7-9 | . | . | TGTGCCAGCAGCTACGCCGCGGGCCCAGAGACCCAGTACTTC | CASSYAAGPETQYF
14 | TRBJ1-5 | TRBV6-1 | . | . | TGTGCCAGCATCCCGGGAGGGGCAAATCAGCCCCAGCATTTT | CASIPGGANQPQHF
13 | TRBJ2-4 | TRBV29-1 | . | . | TGCAGCGCCAACAGGGGGGGCAAAAACATTCAGTACTTC | CSANRGGKNIQYF
15 | TRBJ1-5 | TRBV7-2 | . | . | TGTGCCAGCAGCTTAGTCCCAGGGTTGAATCAGCCCCAGCATTTT | CASSLVPGLNQPQHF
20 | TRBJ1-2 | TRBV28 | . | . | TGTGCCAGCAGTCTATACCCCGCAGGGGCGAATTACCATACTAACTATGGCTACACCTTC | CASSLYPAGANYHTNYGYTF
15 | TRBJ2-7 | TRBV5-1 | TRBD1 | once | TGCGCCAGCAGCTTGTTAGGGGGCCCCGACTACGAGCAGTACTTC | CASSLLGGPDYEQYF
14 | TRBJ2-1 | TRBV29-1 | TRBD1 | . | TGCAGCGTTAGTGGTCAGGGGGAGAGCAATGAGCAGTTCTTC | CSVSGQGESNEQFF
13 | TRBJ1-5 | TRBV28 | . | . | TGTGCCAGCAGACTGACAGAGTATCAGCCCCAGCATTTT | CASRLTEYQPQHF
11 | TRBJ1-3 | TRBV30 | . | few | TGTGCCTGGGGGCATGTGGACACCATATATTTT | CAWGHVDTIYF
15 | TRBJ1-4 | TRBV5-1 | TRBD1 | . | TGCGCCAGCAGCTTACAGGGGGCGGCTAATGAAAAACTGTTTTTT | CASSLQGAANEKLFF
14 | TRBJ2-3 | TRBV6-5 | . | . | TGTGCCAGCGGGGCGACAGTAACCGGAGATACGCAGTATTTT | CASGATVTGDTQYF
12 | TRBJ2-1 | TRBV5-4 | . | few | TGTGCCAGCAGCTTGGACTCCTCTGAGCAGTTCTTC | CASSLDSSEQFF
12 | TRBJ1-2 | TRBV29-1 | . | . | TGCAGCGTCCCCTCCTATAACTATGGCTACACCTTC | CSVPSYNYGYTF
13 | TRBJ1-2 | TRBV5-4 | TRBD1 | many | TGTGCCAGCAGCCCTACAACAGGGGATGGCTACACCTTC | CASSPTTGDGYTF
18 | TRBJ2-2 | TRBV18 | TRBD1 | once | TGTGCCAGCTCAAGACAGGGTACAGCCCTCTCATACACCGGGGAGCTGTTTTTT | CASSRQGTALSYTGELFF
21 | TRBJ1-2 | TRBV4-2 | . | . | TGTGCCAGCAGCCAAGATCAGATGTTAGGGGACAAGGAAGTACTTATCTATGGCTACACCTTC | CASSQDQMLGDKEVLIYGYTF
16 | TRBJ2-1 | TRBV28 | TRBD1 | . | TGTGCCAGCAGTCCCGCTGGGACAGTTCTCGTAAATGAGCAGTTCTTC | CASSPAGTVLVNEQFF
14 | TRBJ2-5 | TRBV5-1 | . | . | TGCGCCAGCAGCCCGGTGGGAGGCTGGGAGACCCAGTACTTC | CASSPVGGWETQYF
15 | TRBJ2-7 | TRBV9 | TRBD1 | . | TGTGCCAGCAGCCCAGGACAGGGAATCCCTTACGAGCAGTACTTC | CASSPGQGIPYEQYF
18 | TRBJ2-5 | TRBV19 | TRBD2 | . | TGTGCCAGTAGTAGGGGTCGTCTAGCGGGGGGTCTCCAAGAGACCCAGTACTTC | CASSRGRLAGGLQETQYF
14 | TRBJ2-7 | TRBV5-1 | TRBD2 | . | TGCGCCAGCAGACTTGGACTAGCGGACTACGAGCAGTACTTC | CASRLGLADYEQYF
15 | TRBJ1-2 | TRBV9 | . | . | TGTGCCAGCAGCGAGAGAACAGGAATGACCTATGGCTACACCTTC | CASSERTGMTYGYTF
18 | TRBJ2-1 | TRBV7-3 | TRBD1 | . | TGTGCCAGCAGCTTAACGTTTTCTTCGGGACAGGGCTACAATGAGCAGTTCTTC | CASSLTFSSGQGYNEQFF
16 | TRBJ1-1 | TRBV18 | . | . | TGTGCCAGCTCACCACCGTCGAGGGCCCCGAACACTGAAGCTTTCTTT | CASSPPSRAPNTEAFF
18 | TRBJ1-4 | TRBV5-1 | TRBD1 | . | TGCGCCAGCAGCTTGGGACGATGGGACAGTGCAACTAATGAAAAACTGTTTTTT | CASSLGRWDSATNEKLFF
15 | TRBJ2-7 | TRBV27 | TRBD1 | . | TGTACCAGCAGTCCGACAGGACAGGGAAGTTACGAGCAGTACTTC | CTSSPTGQGSYEQYF
13 | TRBJ1-2 | TRBV9 | TRBD1 | few | TGTGCCAGCAGCGCAGGGACAGGGATCGGCTACACCTTC | CASSAGTGIGYTF
15 | TRBJ2-1 | TRBV2 | TRBD1 | . | TGTGCCAGCAGCGCAGGGGGCCCACCCAACAATGAGCAGTTCTTC | CASSAGGPPNNEQFF
17 | TRBJ1-4 | TRBV19 | . | . | TGTGCCAGTAGAGGGGCGCAATCTTTCGCAACTAATGAAAAACTGTTTTTT | CASRGAQSFATNEKLFF
14 | TRBJ2-3 | TRBV6-5 | TRBD1 | few | TGTGCCAGCAGACAGGGACAGTACACAGATACGCAGTATTTT | CASRQGQYTDTQYF